This record concerns one T cell receptor beta chain sequence. Its antigen remains unidentified. This sample is part of a study of cytomegalovirus exposure and HLA in healthy donors. Findings and limits, study-wide: Most TCR sequences were rare, but some public TCRs occurred in many donors. In vitro work confirmed that a few CMV-associated chains recognize CMV antigens. In a later analysis, DRB1 alleles had the most associated TCRs; HLA-C alleles the fewest. Reportedly, a later analysis found an Asian-associated ancestry cluster had fewer N-insertions than the roughly 700-donor mean.

Germline V lookup: CDR1 SEHNR, CDR2 FQNEAQ (reference sequence). The CDR3 has 18 amino acids. The V gene end was trimmed by 5 bases and the J gene end by 2 bases; junction bases not matched to a gene: 12. The PCR had 60 Vbeta and 13 Jbeta primers. Here immunoSEQ multiplex PCR was the method, and the copy in TCRdb shows in-frame clones only, minus some. The table shows about 150,000 clones, with roughly 78% occurring only once. This TCR came from a man aged 50-59 years in good health and CMV-seropositive. V and J are TRBV7-9 and TRBJ2-3, with TRBD2 matching 11 bases. The specimen was PBMCs. CDR3: CASSPTSGGLLYTDTQYF. The CDR3 DNA follows: TGTGCCAGCAGCCCAACTAGCGGGGGCCTTCTCTACACAGATACGCAGTATTTT.